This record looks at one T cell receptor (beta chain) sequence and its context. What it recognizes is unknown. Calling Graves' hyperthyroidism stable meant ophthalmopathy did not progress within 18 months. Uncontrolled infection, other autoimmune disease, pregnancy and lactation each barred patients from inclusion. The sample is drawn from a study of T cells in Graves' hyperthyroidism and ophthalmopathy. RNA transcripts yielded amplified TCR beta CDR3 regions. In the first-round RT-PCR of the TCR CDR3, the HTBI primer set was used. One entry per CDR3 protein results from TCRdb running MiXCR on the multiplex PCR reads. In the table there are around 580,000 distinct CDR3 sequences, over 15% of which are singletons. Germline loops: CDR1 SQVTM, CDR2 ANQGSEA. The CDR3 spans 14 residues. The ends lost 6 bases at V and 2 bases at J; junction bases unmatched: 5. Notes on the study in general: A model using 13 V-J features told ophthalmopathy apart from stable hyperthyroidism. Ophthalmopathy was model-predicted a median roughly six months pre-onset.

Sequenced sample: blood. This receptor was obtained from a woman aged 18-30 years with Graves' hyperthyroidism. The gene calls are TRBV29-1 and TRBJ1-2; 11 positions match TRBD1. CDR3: CSVLGQGANYGYTF. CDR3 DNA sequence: TGCAGCGTCCTAGGACAGGGGGCCAACTATGGCTACACCTTC.